Shown below are 5 T cell receptor beta chains from a single sample sequenced in a study of blood T cells in healthy people across ages. A second PCR, run for roughly 7 to 12 cycles, used a sample-barcoded 5' primer plus a J-beta primer mix. One entry per CDR3 protein, called by TCRdb with MiXCR from the 5' RACE reads. The profile shows roughly 1,700,000 distinct CDR3 sequences, 28% of them singletons. The specimen was blood. Source of these receptors: a woman aged 30 to 39 in good health.

The chain employs TRBV5-1 and TRBJ1-2, with TRBD1 identical over 12 bases. Germline-derived CDR1 and CDR2 are SGHRS and YFSETQ. This CDR3 is 15 amino acids long. Unmatched junction bases numbered 4, after V lost 0 bases and J lost 7 bases. CDR3 amino acids: CASSLDGTGGFGYTF. Written as DNA, the CDR3 is TGCGCCAGCAGCTTGGACGGGACAGGGGGCTTTGGCTACACCTTC.

The chain combines TRBV5-1 with TRBJ2-1, with D tentatively TRBD2 (6 bases). Germline V gene lookup returns CDR1 SGHRS and CDR2 YFSETQ. The CDR3 spans 16 residues. The V gene lost 1 base and the J gene lost 10 bases, with 21 bases spanning the gap. CDR3 residues: CASSLRGDAGRREQFF. In DNA, the CDR3 is TGCGCCAGCAGCTTGCGTGGGGACGCGGGACGGAGAGAGCAGTTCTTC.

This clonotype was found a few times. The chain links TRBV7-3 to TRBJ2-5, with TRBD1 as a possible D gene (5 bases). Germline CDR1 is SGHTA and CDR2 is FQGTGA. V was shortened by 5 bases and J by 5 bases, with 15 bases between the two germline ends. The CDR3 covers 14 residues. The CDR3 region is CASSRLGPGETQYF. The CDR3 DNA sequence: TGTGCCAGCAGCCGACTGGGCCCAGGGGAGACCCAGTACTTC.

For this clonotype: This sequence may be a read error, since a much larger clone differs from it by one base. The V call is TRBV12-3 or TRBV12-4, the J call TRBJ2-1, with D tentatively TRBD1 (5 bases). The ends were cut back, 4 bases at V and 13 bases at J, with 20 bases in the middle. This CDR3 contains 14 residues. DNA for the CDR3: TGTGCCAGCAGTTCCAGGGAAGTCAAAAACATTCAGTTCTTC. It codes for CASSSREVKNIQFF.

This clonotype was observed at least ten times. CDR3 region: CSASGLDGFYEQYF. CDR3 DNA: TGCAGTGCCAGTGGACTAGATGGGTTCTACGAGCAGTACTTC. The V gene is TRBV20-1, the J gene TRBJ2-7; 7 bases match TRBD2. The CDR3 runs 14 residues. CDR1 is DFQATT and CDR2 is SNEGSKA in the germline V gene (reference sequence). V gave up 6 bases and J gave up 3 bases; unmatched junction bases: 11.